The 10 T cell receptor beta chains below were found in one sample sequenced in a study of CD8 T cells in ankylosing spondylitis. MiXCR, applied by TCRdb to the 5' RACE reads, yields one record per CDR3 protein. The table shows over 200,000 distinct CDR3 sequences, with roughly a tenth occurring only once. The sequenced sample consisted of blood, either unsorted or a sorted T cell fraction (not recorded which). The receptors were sampled from a male donor with ankylosing spondylitis or in good health (not recorded which).

This clonotype came up many times. V is TRBV25-1 and J is TRBJ1-1; D not certain. The CDR3 consists of 14 residues. Germline loops: CDR1 MGHDK, CDR2 SYGVNS. V was shortened by 0 bases and J by 5 bases, with 10 bases between the two germline ends. The CDR3 DNA reads as TGTGCCAGCAGTGAATATAACGAGGGTACTGAAGCTTTCTTT. Its protein product is CASSEYNEGTEAFF.

The chain has TRBV5-1 and TRBJ1-5, with a possible D match to TRBD1 (6 bases). The CDR3 is 13 residues long. Trimming cost V 5 bases and J 7 bases, with 13 bases left between them. Germline lookup yields CDR1 SGHRS and CDR2 YFSETQ. This CDR3 is CASSPGAGQPQHF. The CDR3 region has the DNA TGCGCCAGCAGTCCGGGGGCCGGGCAGCCCCAGCATTTT.

In this sample, this clonotype turned up many times. The chain links TRBV20-1 to TRBJ2-5; 7 bases fit TRBD1. The germline gives CDR1 DFQATT, CDR2 SNEGSKA (reference sequence). This CDR3 contains 13 residues. V shed 5 bases and J 0 bases; nucleotides not matched to a gene: 3. As DNA, the CDR3 is TGCAGTGCTCTCGGGACAGACCAAGAGACCCAGTACTTC. Residues: CSALGTDQETQYF.

This clonotype has a handful of counts. The chain has TRBV2 and TRBJ1-4; 7 bases map to TRBD1. The V gene end was trimmed by 4 bases and the J gene end by 17 bases; junction bases not matched to a gene: 7. Germline V gene data show CDR1 as SNHLY and CDR2 as FYNNEI. This CDR3 is built from 11 residues. The CDR3 loop reads CASSVMGQLFF. CDR3 DNA sequence: TGTGCCAGCAGTGTAATGGGACAGCTCTTTTTT.

This clonotype has at least ten counts. This sequence joins TRBV24-1 and TRBJ2-3; 8 positions match TRBD2. Germline trimming cut 3 bases from V and 0 bases from J; bases unmatched to any gene: 10. The CDR3 sequence is 18 residues long. Germline V CDR1 and CDR2: KGHDR, SFDVKD. The CDR3 is CATSDPGGRGPSTDTQYF. The DNA for the CDR3 is TGTGCCACCAGTGATCCGGGGGGGAGGGGTCCCAGCACAGATACGCAGTATTTT.

This clonotype was counted at least ten times. The genes are TRBV28 and TRBJ2-1, with 7 bases lining up with TRBD2. The CDR3 extends over 13 amino acids. Trimming took 8 bases from V and 3 from J; bases not matched to a gene: 4. CDR1 and CDR2 (germline): MDHEN, SYDVKM. CDR3 nucleotide sequence: TGTGCCAGCGGGGGGGGATTCTACAATGAGCAGTTCTTC. As protein: CASGGGFYNEQFF.

This clonotype was detected many times. V is TRBV11-2 and J is TRBJ2-1; D is ambiguous. Germline V CDR1 and CDR2: SGHAT, FQNNGV. The CDR3 is 15 amino acids. Trimming shortened V by 0 bases and J by 7 bases, and 13 bases separated the two germline ends. CDR3 region: CASSLDQRFGNEQFF. The CDR3 coding sequence is TGTGCCAGCAGCTTAGATCAAAGGTTTGGTAATGAGCAGTTCTTC.

CDR3 sequence reads: CASSPSTSAYEQYF. For the CDR3, the DNA is TGTGCCAGCAGCCCCTCCACTTCCGCCTACGAGCAGTACTTC. The chain uses TRBV11-2 and TRBJ2-7, with no clear D. This CDR3 comprises 14 residues. V was cut by 5 bases and J by 2 bases, with 13 bases left in between. Germline V gives CDR1 SGHAT, CDR2 FQNNGV.

There are many counts of this clonotype. Germline and junction disagree at one end, which may indicate a read error. The rearrangement links TRBV7-7 to TRBJ2-1, with 7 bases that match TRBD1. CDR1 and CDR2 from the germline V gene are SSHAT and FNYEAQ (reference sequence). This CDR3 comprises 14 residues. CDR3 loop: CASSARQGEGEQFF. The CDR3 nucleotides are TGTGCTAGCAGCGCTCGACAGGGAGAGGGTGAGCAGTTCTTC.

This clonotype appeared a few times. The chain carries TRBV12-3 or TRBV12-4 and TRBJ1-5; a weak D match, TRBD1 (5 bases). The CDR3 runs 15 residues. V was trimmed by 6 bases and J by 0 bases, leaving 12 bases between them. CDR3: CASSPTEYSNQPQHF. For the CDR3, the DNA is TGTGCCAGCAGCCCGACAGAATATAGCAATCAGCCCCAGCATTTT.